What follows describes a single T cell receptor beta chain. The ends lost 5 bases at V and 1 base at J; junction bases unmatched: 10. Germline CDR1 LNHDA, CDR2 SQIVND (reference sequence). The CDR3 spans 16 residues. The data are from a study of blood T cell repertoires in COVID-19. Study-level background: The origin of the acute and convalescent COVID-19 samples was the United States, Italy and Spain. PBMCs, B-cell-depleted T cells, or T cells provided the cDNA or gDNA that made up the material.

Authors' analysis steps: Counts of nucleated cells, estimated from reference gene primer amplification, were obtained. The table came from immunoSEQ multiplex PCR; TCRdb's copy has only in-frame clones and leaves some out. D and trimming come from the DNA, and the V and J calls and clone size come from that table. Of a few hundred thousand clones listed, roughly 86% are singletons. The sample was peripheral blood. The chain has TRBV19 and TRBJ1-1; 7 nucleotides match TRBD1. This clonotype originated in a woman in her forties or fifties with acute or convalescent COVID-19. Here the CDR3 reads CASSSGPGQRNTEAFF. The CDR3 nucleotides read TGTGCCAGTAGTTCAGGGCCGGGACAGAGGAACACTGAAGCTTTCTTT.